Below, 15 T cell receptor beta chains from the same sample are listed, as sequenced in a study of blood T cell repertoires in COVID-19. Using immunoSEQ multiplex PCR, the repertoire was profiled, and TCRdb retains in-frame clones only, with some absent. The data hold 200,000 to 250,000 clones, with nearly 90% observed a single time. Sequencing was carried out using PBMCs or T cells enriched from blood (not recorded which). These receptor sequences come from a man aged 25-45 years who had been exposed to COVID-19.

J is TRBJ2-1 and V is TRBV19; 8 nucleotides match TRBD1. CDR3 length: 15 residues. V trimming: 4 bases; J trimming: 5 bases; junction bases outside the gene matches: 7. Germline V gene data show CDR1 as LNHDA and CDR2 as SQIVND (reference sequence). The CDR3 DNA sequence: TGTGCCAGTAGTACTCGACAGGGGATCAACAATGAGCAGTTCTTC. This sequence encodes CASSTRQGINNEQFF. The full variable domain, its missing parts supplied by reference TRBV19 and TRBJ2-1, is DGGITQSPKYLFRKEGQNVTLSCEQNLNHDAMYWYRQDPGQGLRLIYYSQIVNDFQKGDIAEGYSVSREKKESFPLTVTSAQKNPTAFYLCASSTRQGINNEQFFGPGTRLTVL.

The V and J genes are TRBV6-5 and TRBJ1-3; a possible D gene is TRBD1 (5 bases). CDR1 is MNHEY, CDR2 SVGAGI, per germline. V was shortened by 9 bases and J by 4 bases, with 10 bases between the two germline ends. The CDR3 covers 12 residues. The CDR3 DNA reads TGTGCCAGTAAAGGGGCGGGAAACACCATATATTTT. Its translation: CASKGAGNTIYF.

The genes are TRBV4-2 and TRBJ1-4; maybe TRBD1 (5 bases). The CDR3 is 15 residues long. Germline assignment: CDR1 LGHNA and CDR2 YNFKEQ. Trimming removed 0 bases from V and 5 bases from J, with 10 bases in between. CDR3 loop: CASSQDGTANEKLFF. The CDR3 DNA reads TGTGCCAGCAGCCAAGATGGGACTGCGAATGAAAAACTGTTTTTT.

This sequence joins TRBV6-5 and TRBJ1-1, with TRBD1 as a possible D gene (5 bases). Germline V lookup: CDR1 MNHEY, CDR2 SVGAGI. V gave up 3 bases and J gave up 11 bases, with 10 bases separating them. The CDR3 is 11 residues long. Here the CDR3 reads CASSYGGNAFF. In DNA, the CDR3 is TGTGCCAGCAGTTATGGGGGGAATGCTTTCTTT.

V usage is TRBV7-9 and J usage is TRBJ2-3; 8 positions agree with TRBD2. Per germline, CDR1 SEHNR and CDR2 FQNEAQ (reference sequence). V trimming: 7 bases; J trimming: 1 base; junction bases outside the gene matches: 7. The CDR3 is made up of 15 amino acids. CDR3 in amino acids: CASTGGDPRTDTQYF. CDR3 nucleotide sequence: TGTGCCAGCACCGGGGGGGACCCCCGCACAGATACGCAGTATTTT.

The chain uses TRBV27 and TRBJ2-2; D may be TRBD2 (5 bases). In germline, CDR1 is MNHEY, CDR2 SMNVEV (reference sequence). The CDR3 is 16 residues long. V shed 4 bases and J shed 3 bases, with 15 bases lying between them. For the CDR3, the DNA is TGTGCCAGCAGTTCACCGACGGGGTTGGACACCGGGGAGCTGTTTTTT. Amino acids: CASSSPTGLDTGELFF.

The genes are TRBV6-5 and TRBJ1-6; unclear D gene. The V end was cut by 7 bases, the J end by 2 bases, with 12 bases between. CDR3 size: 15 residues. Germline CDR1 and CDR2: MNHEY and SVGAGI. The DNA for the CDR3 is TGTGCCAGCACGGAGGCCGGCGCCTATAATTCACCCCTCCACTTT. This sequence encodes CASTEAGAYNSPLHF.

V and J are TRBV4-1 and TRBJ1-6; no clear D. The V and J ends lost 0 bases and 7 bases respectively, with 10 bases between them. Germline assignment: CDR1 MGHRA and CDR2 YSYEKL. The CDR3 loop spans 15 amino acids. CDR3 sequence: CASSQEVRRNSPLHF. CDR3 coding DNA: TGCGCCAGCAGCCAAGAGGTACGTCGGAATTCACCCCTCCACTTT.

The chain couples TRBV19 to TRBJ1-6, with a tentative D call TRBD1 (5 bases). Per the germline V gene, CDR1 is LNHDA and CDR2 is SQIVND (reference sequence). The V end lost 1 base, the J end lost 5 bases, and 9 bases lay between the germline ends. This CDR3 is built from 15 residues. In DNA, the CDR3 is TGTGCCAGTAGTATAGGGGGCGTCGATAATTCACCCCTCCACTTT. It specifies CASSIGGVDNSPLHF.

This chain links TRBV2 with TRBJ2-3; TRBD2 matches at 9 bases. Germline-derived CDR1 and CDR2 are SNHLY and FYNNEI. This CDR3 contains 15 residues. The V segment lost 8 bases and the J segment 4 bases; nucleotides outside the gene matches: 10. CDR3 protein: CASLGASGVPDTQYF. In DNA, the CDR3 is TGTGCCAGCTTGGGGGCTAGCGGGGTTCCAGATACGCAGTATTTT. The full variable domain, with the rest looked up from reference TRBV2 and TRBJ2-3, is EPEVTQTPSHQVTQMGQEVILRCVPISNHLYFYWYRQILGQKVEFLVSFYNNEISEKSEIFDDQFSVERPDGSNFTLKIRSTKLEDSAMYFCASLGASGVPDTQYFGPGTRLTVL.

This sequence joins TRBV6-6 and TRBJ2-3; 9 bases match TRBD1. V lost 0 bases and J lost 4; bases outside the gene matches: 5. CDR1 and CDR2 (germline): MNHNY, SVGAGI (reference sequence). This CDR3 spans 16 amino acids. The CDR3 DNA reads TGTGCCAGCAGTTACTCTTCCGGGACAGGGTCAGATACGCAGTATTTT. Residues: CASSYSSGTGSDTQYF.

The CDR3 is CATSRGEHQPQHF. Written as DNA, the CDR3 is TGTGCCACCAGCAGAGGTGAGCATCAGCCCCAGCATTTT. The gene calls are TRBV15 and TRBJ1-5; D is unresolved. The CDR3 covers 13 residues. Per the germline V gene, CDR1 is LNHNV and CDR2 is YYDKDF (reference sequence). V lost 1 base, J lost 5 bases, and 6 bases lay in between.

This CDR3 reads CASSLRQGRHPDAYEQYF. The CDR3 DNA follows: TGTGCCAGCAGCTTACGACAGGGTCGGCACCCTGACGCATACGAGCAGTACTTC. This chain joins TRBV11-2 and TRBJ2-7; 7 bases fit TRBD1. After removal of 2 bases from V and 4 bases from J, the junction contained 17 bases not matched to a gene. Germline CDR1 SGHAT, CDR2 FQNNGV. The CDR3 spans 18 residues.

The V and J genes are TRBV5-6 and TRBJ2-7, with D unresolved. The germline V gene has CDR1 SGHDT and CDR2 YYEEEE. Trimming pared 4 bases from V and 3 bases from J, leaving 17 bases between. The CDR3 is made up of 15 amino acids. The CDR3 reads CASSPKLDGGYEQYF. For the CDR3, the DNA is TGTGCCAGCAGCCCTAAGCTCGATGGCGGCTACGAGCAGTACTTC. Drawing the rest from reference TRBV5-6 and TRBJ2-7, the complete variable domain is DAGVTQSPTHLIKTRGQQVTLRCSPKSGHDTVSWYQQALGQGPQFIFQYYEEEERQRGNFPDRFSGHQFPNYSSELNVNALLLGDSALYLCASSPKLDGGYEQYFGPGTRLTVT.

The chain uses TRBV12-5 and TRBJ2-1, with 9 bases that match TRBD2. This CDR3 has 16 amino acids. V was pared by 1 base and J by 6 bases, with 7 bases of the junction left unmatched. CDR1 is LGHNT and CDR2 is FRNRAP in the germline V gene. For the CDR3, the DNA is TGTGCTAGTGGTTTGGGCGGGGGGGCGGCTAGCAATGAGCAGTTCTTC. Translating gives CASGLGGGAASNEQFF.